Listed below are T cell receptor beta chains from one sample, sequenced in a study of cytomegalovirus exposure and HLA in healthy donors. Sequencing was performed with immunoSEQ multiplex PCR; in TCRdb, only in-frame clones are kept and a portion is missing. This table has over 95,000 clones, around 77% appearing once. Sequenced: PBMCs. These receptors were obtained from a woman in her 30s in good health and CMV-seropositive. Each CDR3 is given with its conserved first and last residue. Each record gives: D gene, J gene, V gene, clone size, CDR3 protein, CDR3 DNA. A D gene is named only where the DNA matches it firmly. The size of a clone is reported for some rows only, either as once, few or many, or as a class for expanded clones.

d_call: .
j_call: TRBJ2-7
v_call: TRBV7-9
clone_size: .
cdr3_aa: CASSSYATGSEQYF
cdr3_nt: TGTGCCAGCAGCTCTTACGCTACAGGGTCCGAGCAGTACTTC

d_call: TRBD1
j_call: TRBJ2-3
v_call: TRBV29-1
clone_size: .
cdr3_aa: CSATKQGSGTDTQYF
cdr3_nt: TGCAGCGCTACAAAACAGGGGAGCGGCACAGATACGCAGTATTTT

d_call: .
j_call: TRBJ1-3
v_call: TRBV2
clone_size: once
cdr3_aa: CASTISGYGNTIYF
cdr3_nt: TGTGCCAGCACGATTTCAGGGTATGGAAACACCATATATTTT

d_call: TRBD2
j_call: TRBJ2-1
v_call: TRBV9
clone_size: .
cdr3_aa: CASSVAGGTFDEQFF
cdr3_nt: TGTGCCAGCAGCGTAGCGGGGGGGACGTTCGATGAGCAGTTCTTC

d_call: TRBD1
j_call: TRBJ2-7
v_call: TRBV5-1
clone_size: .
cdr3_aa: CASSRDSFSYEQYF
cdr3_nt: TGCGCCAGCAGCCGGGACAGTTTCTCCTACGAGCAGTACTTC

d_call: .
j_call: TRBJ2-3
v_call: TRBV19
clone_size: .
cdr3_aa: CASSIRGGGDTQYF
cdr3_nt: TGTGCCAGTAGTATCCGGGGAGGCGGGGATACGCAGTATTTT

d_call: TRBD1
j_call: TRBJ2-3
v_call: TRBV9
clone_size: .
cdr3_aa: CASSTRDRDRPSTDTQYF
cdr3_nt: TGTGCCAGCAGCACACGGGACAGGGATCGACCTAGCACAGATACGCAGTATTTT

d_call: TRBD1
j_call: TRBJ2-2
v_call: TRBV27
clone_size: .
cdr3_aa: CASRQGIANTGELFF
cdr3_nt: TGTGCCAGCAGACAGGGGATCGCGAACACCGGGGAGCTGTTTTTT

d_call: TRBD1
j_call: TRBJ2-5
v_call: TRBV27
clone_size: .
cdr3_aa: CASSLTGPVGTGVTFQETQYF
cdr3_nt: TGTGCCAGCAGTTTAACGGGCCCGGTCGGGACAGGGGTCACATTTCAAGAGACCCAGTACTTC

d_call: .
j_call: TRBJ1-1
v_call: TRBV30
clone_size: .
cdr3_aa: CAWGQQTEAFF
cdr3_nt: TGTGCCTGGGGACAGCAGACTGAAGCTTTCTTT

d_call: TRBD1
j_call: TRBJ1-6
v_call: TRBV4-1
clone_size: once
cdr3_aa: CASLDRDNSPLHF
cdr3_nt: TGCGCCAGTTTGGACAGGGATAATTCACCCCTCCACTTT

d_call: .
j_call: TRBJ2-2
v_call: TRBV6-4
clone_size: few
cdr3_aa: CASRAQNTGELFF
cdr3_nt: TGTGCCAGCAGAGCCCAGAACACCGGGGAGCTGTTTTTT

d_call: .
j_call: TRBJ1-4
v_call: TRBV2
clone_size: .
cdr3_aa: CASSAQGLGEKLFF
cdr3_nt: TGTGCCAGCAGTGCGCAGGGGCTGGGTGAAAAACTGTTTTTT

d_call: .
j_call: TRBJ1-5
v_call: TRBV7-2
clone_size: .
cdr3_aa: CASSPRRETRPQHF
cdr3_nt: TGTGCCAGCAGCCCCCGGAGAGAGACCCGGCCCCAGCATTTT

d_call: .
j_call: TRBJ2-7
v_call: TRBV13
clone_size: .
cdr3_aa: CASSSPFPPINYEQYF
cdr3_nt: TGTGCCAGCAGCTCCCCTTTCCCACCCATCAACTACGAGCAGTACTTC

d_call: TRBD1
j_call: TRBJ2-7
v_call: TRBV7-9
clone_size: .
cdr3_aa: CASSPGTGGYEQYF
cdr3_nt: TGTGCCAGCAGCCCTGGGACAGGGGGCTACGAGCAGTACTTC

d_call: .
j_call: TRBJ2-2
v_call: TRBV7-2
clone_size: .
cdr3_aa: CASSFSAGELFF
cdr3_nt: TGTGCCAGCAGCTTTAGCGCCGGGGAGCTGTTTTTT

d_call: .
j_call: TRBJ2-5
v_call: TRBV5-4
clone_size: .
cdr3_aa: CASSSTWELQETQYF
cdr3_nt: TGTGCCAGCAGCTCCACTTGGGAGCTCCAAGAGACCCAGTACTTC

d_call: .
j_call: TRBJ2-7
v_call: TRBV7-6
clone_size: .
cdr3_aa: CASSFTSGDEQYF
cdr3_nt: TGTGCCAGCAGCTTCACCTCGGGGGACGAGCAGTACTTC

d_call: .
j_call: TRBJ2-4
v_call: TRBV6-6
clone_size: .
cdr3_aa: CASSSNTGNIQYF
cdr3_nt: TGTGCCAGCAGTTCTAATACAGGGAACATTCAGTACTTC

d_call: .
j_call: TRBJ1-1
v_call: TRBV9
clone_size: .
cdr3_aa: CASSVGGGYTEAFF
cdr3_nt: TGTGCCAGCAGCGTAGGGGGGGGCTACACTGAAGCTTTCTTT

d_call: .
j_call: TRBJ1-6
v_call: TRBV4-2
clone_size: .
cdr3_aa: CASSQGGLNSPLHF
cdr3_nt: TGTGCCAGCAGCCAAGGGGGCCTAAATTCACCCCTCCACTTT

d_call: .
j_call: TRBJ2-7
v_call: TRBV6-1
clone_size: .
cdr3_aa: CASSESWTAPYEQYF
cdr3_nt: TGTGCCAGCAGTGAATCGTGGACAGCGCCCTACGAGCAGTACTTC

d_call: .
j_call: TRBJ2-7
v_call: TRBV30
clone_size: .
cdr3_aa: CAWSGQVRYEQYF
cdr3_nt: TGTGCCTGGAGTGGACAGGTTCGCTACGAGCAGTACTTC

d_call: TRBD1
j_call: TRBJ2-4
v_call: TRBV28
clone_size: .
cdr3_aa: CASSLTGTGQNIQYF
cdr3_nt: TGTGCCAGCAGTTTAACCGGGACAGGCCAAAACATTCAGTACTTC

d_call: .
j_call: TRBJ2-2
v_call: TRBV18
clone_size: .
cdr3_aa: CASSPSRGTGELFF
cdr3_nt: TGTGCCAGCTCACCATCCAGGGGCACCGGGGAGCTGTTTTTT

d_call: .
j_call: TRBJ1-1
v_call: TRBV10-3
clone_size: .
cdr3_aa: CAIMGSGDTEAFF
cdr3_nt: TGTGCCATCATGGGTTCAGGGGACACTGAAGCTTTCTTT

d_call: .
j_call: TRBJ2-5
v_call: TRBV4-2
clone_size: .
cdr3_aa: CASSQDPTSGETQYF
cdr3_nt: TGTGCCAGCAGCCAAGATCCCACTAGTGGCGAGACCCAGTACTTC

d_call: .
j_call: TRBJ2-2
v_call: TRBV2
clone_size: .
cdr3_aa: CASTQAGELFF
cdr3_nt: TGTGCCAGCACTCAGGCCGGGGAGCTGTTTTTT

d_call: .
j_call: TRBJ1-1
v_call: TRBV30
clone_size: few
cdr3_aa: CAWIRPGGRTEAFF
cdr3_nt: TGTGCCTGGATACGCCCCGGGGGACGCACTGAAGCTTTCTTT

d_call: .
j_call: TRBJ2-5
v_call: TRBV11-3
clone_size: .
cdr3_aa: CASSPGLETQYF
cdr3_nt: TGTGCCAGCAGCCCAGGGTTGGAGACCCAGTACTTC

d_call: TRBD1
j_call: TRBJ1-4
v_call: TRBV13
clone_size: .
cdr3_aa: CASSSPGTGDEKLFF
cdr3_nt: TGTGCCAGCAGCTCCCCCGGGACAGGGGATGAAAAACTGTTTTTT

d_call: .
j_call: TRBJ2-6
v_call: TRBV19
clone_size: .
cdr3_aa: CASRWSGANVLTF
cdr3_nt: TGTGCCAGTCGGTGGTCTGGGGCCAACGTCCTGACTTTC

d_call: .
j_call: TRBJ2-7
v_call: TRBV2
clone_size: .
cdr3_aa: CASSSSVEQYF
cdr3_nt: TGTGCCAGCAGTTCATCTGTCGAGCAGTACTTC

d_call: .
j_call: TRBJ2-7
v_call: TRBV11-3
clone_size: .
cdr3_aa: CASSLTLFVRGSYEQYF
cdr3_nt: TGTGCCAGCAGCTTAACCCTCTTCGTCCGGGGGTCCTACGAGCAGTACTTC

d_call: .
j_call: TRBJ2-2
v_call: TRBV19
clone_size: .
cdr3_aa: CASIDPGTTNTGELFF
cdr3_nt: TGTGCCAGTATTGACCCCGGGACAACGAACACCGGGGAGCTGTTTTTT

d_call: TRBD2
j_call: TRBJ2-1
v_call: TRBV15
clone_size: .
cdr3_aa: CATSRGGTSGLREQFF
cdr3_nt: TGTGCCACCAGCAGAGGCGGGACTAGCGGCCTCAGGGAGCAGTTCTTC

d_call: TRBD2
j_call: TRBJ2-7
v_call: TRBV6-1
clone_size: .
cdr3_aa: CAGTSGEPREQYF
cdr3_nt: TGTGCCGGGACTAGCGGGGAACCCCGGGAGCAGTACTTC

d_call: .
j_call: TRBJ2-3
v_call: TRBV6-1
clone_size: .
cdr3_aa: CASSESATTDTQYF
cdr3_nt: TGTGCCAGCAGTGAATCAGCGACCACAGATACGCAGTATTTT

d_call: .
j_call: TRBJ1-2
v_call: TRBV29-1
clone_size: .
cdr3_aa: CSVESGSNYGYTF
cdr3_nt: TGCAGCGTTGAGTCCGGGTCTAACTATGGCTACACCTTC

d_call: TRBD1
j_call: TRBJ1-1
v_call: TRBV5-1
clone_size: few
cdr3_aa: CASRSNLGGQGMGSTEAFF
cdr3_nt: TGCGCCAGCCGCTCAAACCTCGGAGGACAGGGGATGGGTAGCACTGAAGCTTTCTTT

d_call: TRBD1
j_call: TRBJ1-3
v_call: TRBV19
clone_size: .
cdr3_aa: CASAPPDRDVFGNTIYF
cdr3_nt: TGTGCCAGCGCCCCTCCGGACAGGGACGTATTTGGAAACACCATATATTTT

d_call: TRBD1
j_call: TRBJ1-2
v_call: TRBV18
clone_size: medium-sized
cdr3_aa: CASSPGQGLYGYTF
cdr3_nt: TGTGCCAGCTCACCGGGACAGGGGCTCTATGGCTACACCTTC

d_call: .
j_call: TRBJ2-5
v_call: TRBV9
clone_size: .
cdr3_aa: CASSVLARDGETQYF
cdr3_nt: TGTGCCAGCAGCGTCCTAGCCCGAGACGGTGAGACCCAGTACTTC

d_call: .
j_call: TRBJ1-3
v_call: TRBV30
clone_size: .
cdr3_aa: CAWSTDLTHSGNTIYF
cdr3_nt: TGTGCCTGGAGTACAGATCTGACCCACTCTGGAAACACCATATATTTT

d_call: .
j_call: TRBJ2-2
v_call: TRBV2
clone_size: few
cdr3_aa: CASRVPGKNTGELFF
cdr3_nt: TGTGCCAGCAGGGTCCCAGGGAAGAACACCGGGGAGCTGTTTTTT

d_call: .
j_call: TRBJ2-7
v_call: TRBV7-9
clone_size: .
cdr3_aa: CASSSRDFAYEQYF
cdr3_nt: TGTGCCAGCAGCTCGCGGGACTTCGCCTACGAGCAGTACTTC

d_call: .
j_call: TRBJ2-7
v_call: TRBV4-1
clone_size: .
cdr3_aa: CASSQEGGLSYEQYF
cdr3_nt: TGCGCCAGCAGCCAAGAGGGGGGTCTTAGCTACGAGCAGTACTTC

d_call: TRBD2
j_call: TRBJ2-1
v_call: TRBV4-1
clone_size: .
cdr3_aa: CASSPRTEVAGVNYNEQFF
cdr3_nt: TGCGCCAGCAGCCCGCGTACTGAGGTCGCGGGAGTGAACTACAATGAGCAGTTCTTC

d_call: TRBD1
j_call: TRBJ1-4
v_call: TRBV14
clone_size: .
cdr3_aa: CASSPGTGVKLFF
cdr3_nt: TGTGCCAGCAGCCCCGGGACAGGAGTGAAACTGTTTTTT

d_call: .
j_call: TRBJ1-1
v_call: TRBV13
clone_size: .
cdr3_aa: CASSSPKGRVNTEAFF
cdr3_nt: TGTGCCAGCAGCTCCCCTAAGGGCAGGGTGAACACTGAAGCTTTCTTT

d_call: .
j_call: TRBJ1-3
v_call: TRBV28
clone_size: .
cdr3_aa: CASSPIDVGRGNTIYF
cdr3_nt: TGTGCCAGCAGTCCCATAGATGTTGGGAGAGGAAACACCATATATTTT

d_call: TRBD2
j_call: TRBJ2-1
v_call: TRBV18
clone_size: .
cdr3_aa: CASSRQLAGGYNEQFF
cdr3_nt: TGTGCCAGCTCCCGTCAACTAGCGGGAGGTTACAATGAGCAGTTCTTC

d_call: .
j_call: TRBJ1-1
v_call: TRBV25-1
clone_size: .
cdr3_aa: CATGNPPYTEAFF
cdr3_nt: TGTGCCACCGGGAATCCTCCTTATACTGAAGCTTTCTTT

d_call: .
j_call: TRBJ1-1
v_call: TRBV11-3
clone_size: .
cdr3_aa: CASSPGILGTEAFF
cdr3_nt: TGTGCCAGCAGCCCAGGAATTCTGGGCACTGAAGCTTTCTTT

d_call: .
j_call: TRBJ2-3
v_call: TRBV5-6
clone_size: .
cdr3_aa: CASSLATVRSTDTQYF
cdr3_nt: TGTGCCAGCAGCTTAGCCACCGTACGAAGCACAGATACGCAGTATTTT

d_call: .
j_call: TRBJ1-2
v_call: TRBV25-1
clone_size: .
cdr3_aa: CASSESIGSGSYGYTF
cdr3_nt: TGTGCCAGCAGTGAATCGATAGGCTCGGGGAGCTATGGCTACACCTTC

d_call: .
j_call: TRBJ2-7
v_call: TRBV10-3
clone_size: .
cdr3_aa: CAIKPLLDSGPYEQYF
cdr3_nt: TGTGCCATCAAACCCCTTTTGGACTCCGGGCCCTACGAGCAGTACTTC

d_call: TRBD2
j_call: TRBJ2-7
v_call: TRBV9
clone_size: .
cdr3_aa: CASSVLAGGGSEQYF
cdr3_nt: TGTGCCAGCAGCGTCTTAGCGGGAGGAGGTTCCGAGCAGTACTTC